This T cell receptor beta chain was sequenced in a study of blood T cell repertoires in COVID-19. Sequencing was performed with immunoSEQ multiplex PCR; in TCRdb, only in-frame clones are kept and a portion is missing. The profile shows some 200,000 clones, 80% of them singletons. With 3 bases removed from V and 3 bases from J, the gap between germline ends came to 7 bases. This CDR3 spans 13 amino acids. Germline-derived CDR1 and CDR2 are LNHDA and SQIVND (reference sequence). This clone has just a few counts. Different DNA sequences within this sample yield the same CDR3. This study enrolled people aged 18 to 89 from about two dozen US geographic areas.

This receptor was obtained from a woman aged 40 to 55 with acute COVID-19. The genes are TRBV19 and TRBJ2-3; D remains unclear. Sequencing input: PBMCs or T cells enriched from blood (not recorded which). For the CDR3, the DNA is TGTGCCAGTAGTATGTCGGGTACAGATACGCAGTATTTT. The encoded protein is CASSMSGTDTQYF.